These T cell receptor beta chains were read from a single sample in a study of T cells in Graves' hyperthyroidism and ophthalmopathy. TCRdb re-called the multiplex PCR reads with MiXCR, one entry per CDR3 protein. The repertoire holds approximately 690,000 distinct CDR3 sequences, with roughly 20% as singletons. Specimen: blood. The receptors derive from a man aged 25 to 40 with Graves' ophthalmopathy. Both conserved end residues are part of each CDR3. Each record gives: V gene, D gene, J gene, clone size, CDR3 DNA, CDR3 protein. The D gene is left open where the match is weak. Clone sizes are given selectively: once, few, many, or a class where the clone is expanded.

TRBV5-1,-,TRBJ1-2,few,TGCGCCAGCAGCTCGACAGGTAGTTTCTATGGCTACACCTTC,CASSSTGSFYGYTF
TRBV10-3,-,TRBJ1-2,few,TGTGCCGCCGGGGCGCAGGGGTCAGATGGCTACACCTTC,CAAGAQGSDGYTF
TRBV20-1,-,TRBJ2-7,few,TGCAGTGCCGAACCGACGGGTTCGGTGTCCTACGAGCAGTACTTC,CSAEPTGSVSYEQYF
TRBV20-1,-,TRBJ2-1,-,TGCAGTGCTAGAGAGTACTGGCAAACGCAGTTCTTC,CSAREYWQTQFF
TRBV11-2,-,TRBJ1-6,many,TGTGCCAGCAGCCCCCGGGAGGGTAATTCACCCCTCCACTTT,CASSPREGNSPLHF
TRBV20-1,-,TRBJ1-6,few,TGCAGTGCTAGAAATTATAATTCACCCCTCCACTTT,CSARNYNSPLHF
TRBV6-4,TRBD2,TRBJ2-3,few,TGTGCCAGCAGTGACGCGGGAGCCACAGATACGCAGTATTTT,CASSDAGATDTQYF
TRBV10-3,-,TRBJ1-1,few,TGTGCCATCAGTGGACAGGAGAACACTGAAGCTTTCTTT,CAISGQENTEAFF
TRBV7-2,TRBD2,TRBJ2-3,few,TGTGCCAGCAGCACTCTCGGGGGACTAGCGGGATCGAGGAGGGGCACAGATACGCAGTATTTT,CASSTLGGLAGSRRGTDTQYF
TRBV5-1,TRBD2,TRBJ2-1,few,TGCGCCAGCAGCTTGGGCCTAGCGGGAGTAGGGAATGAGCAGTTCTTC,CASSLGLAGVGNEQFF
TRBV5-1,TRBD2,TRBJ2-7,-,TGTGCCAGCAGCCAAGATCTTGCACTAGCGGGAGGGCAGTACGAGCAGTACTTC,CASSQDLALAGGQYEQYF
TRBV9,TRBD2,TRBJ2-1,few,TGTGCCAGCGGGCATGGACTAGCGGCCTACAATGAGCAGTTCTTC,CASGHGLAAYNEQFF
TRBV7-9,-,TRBJ1-1,-,TGTGCCAGCAGCTCACAGGACATGAACACTGAAGCTTTCTTT,CASSSQDMNTEAFF
TRBV28,-,TRBJ2-7,many,TGTGCCAGCAGTCGAGCCGGGACAAAATCCTACGAGCAGTACTTC,CASSRAGTKSYEQYF
TRBV6-9,TRBD2,TRBJ2-7,-,TGTGCCAGCAGTTATCAGCGGGGATACAACGAGCAGTACTTC,CASSYQRGYNEQYF
TRBV27,-,TRBJ2-1,-,TGTGCCAGCAGTAGGGGACCACCTAGGGAGCAGTTCTTC,CASSRGPPREQFF
TRBV11-3,TRBD1,TRBJ2-7,many,TGTGCCAGCAGCTCAGGGGGCGGGAACGAGCAGTACTTC,CASSSGGGNEQYF
TRBV20-1,-,TRBJ2-3,many,TGCAGTGCTAGACCCTCAGGGGTGGATACGCAGTATTTT,CSARPSGVDTQYF
TRBV5-5,-,TRBJ2-7,few,TGTGCCAGCAGCCCCCGGGTGGTGGGGGACTTGGACTACGAGCAGTACTTC,CASSPRVVGDLDYEQYF
TRBV24-1,-,TRBJ1-1,few,TGTGCCACCAGTGATTCGCTTGGGCCGCGGAACACTGAAGCTTTCTTT,CATSDSLGPRNTEAFF
TRBV4-3,-,TRBJ1-2,once,TGCGCCAGCAGCCCCTTAGACGGATTGGATGGCTACACCTTC,CASSPLDGLDGYTF
TRBV18,-,TRBJ2-3,few,TGTGCCAGCTCACGAAGTGAGGGCCCCCTAGATACGCAGTATTTT,CASSRSEGPLDTQYF
TRBV2,-,TRBJ2-2,few,TGTGCCAGCAGTCGGGCTAAGCAGGGGGAGCTGTTTTTT,CASSRAKQGELFF
TRBV19,-,TRBJ1-5,few,TGTGCCAGCTCAGGGTTCGGCCAGCCCCAGCATTTT,CASSGFGQPQHF
TRBV28,-,TRBJ2-3,-,TGTGCCAGCAACAAAGGGCGCACAGATACGCAGTATTTT,CASNKGRTDTQYF
TRBV5-8,TRBD1,TRBJ1-1,many,TGTGCCAGCAGCTGGCCGGGACAGACGAACACTGAAGCTTTCTTT,CASSWPGQTNTEAFF
TRBV28,-,TRBJ1-4,-,TGTGCCAGCAGTCCCCCCGGGACCCCTAATGAAAAACTGTTTTTT,CASSPPGTPNEKLFF
TRBV20-1,-,TRBJ2-3,many,TGCAGTGCTAGAGATTTGACGAGCACAGATACGCAGTATTTT,CSARDLTSTDTQYF
TRBV5-4,-,TRBJ2-7,-,TGTGCCAGCAGCTTGAAGAGGGGCGGTGGATTATACGAGCAGTACTTC,CASSLKRGGGLYEQYF
TRBV28,-,TRBJ2-1,few,TGTGCCAGCAGTTTTGGCGGCTCCGCCAATGAGCAGTTCTTC,CASSFGGSANEQFF
TRBV20-1,-,TRBJ1-6,-,TGCAGTGCCGTGGAAGATAGGACCCTCCACTTT,CSAVEDRTLHF
TRBV2,TRBD1,TRBJ1-2,few,TGTGCCAGCAGCGGACAGGGATGGTATGGCTACACCTTC,CASSGQGWYGYTF
TRBV6-2/TRBV6-3,TRBD1,TRBJ1-2,-,TGTGCCAGCAGTTCCAGGACAGGGGACTCCGCTAACTATGGCTACACCTTC,CASSSRTGDSANYGYTF
TRBV11-2,-,TRBJ2-2,many,TGTGCCAGCAGCTCCCCTGACACCGGGGAGCTGTTTTTT,CASSSPDTGELFF
TRBV5-1,-,TRBJ2-7,few,TGCGCCAGCAGCTTGGCTGGAGGTTGGCAGTACTTC,CASSLAGGWQYF
TRBV4-3,TRBD2,TRBJ2-3,-,TGCGCCAGCAGCCAGTCCTTACTAGCGGGGGGACTCACAGATACGCAGTATTTT,CASSQSLLAGGLTDTQYF
TRBV6-1,TRBD1,TRBJ2-2,-,TGTGCCAGCAGTACGACAGGGGAGACCGGGGAGCTGTTTTTT,CASSTTGETGELFF
TRBV4-1,-,TRBJ1-1,few,TGCGCCAGCAGCCAAGAGCGGCAACACACTGAAGCTTTCTTT,CASSQERQHTEAFF
TRBV5-1,TRBD2,TRBJ2-3,-,TGCGCCAGCAGCTTCGGGGGAACTAGCGGGGATACGCAGTATTTT,CASSFGGTSGDTQYF
TRBV28,TRBD1,TRBJ2-3,-,TGTGCCAGCAGGCTCGGGACAGGGGGCGCAGATACGCAGTATTTT,CASRLGTGGADTQYF
TRBV6-9,TRBD1,TRBJ2-1,-,TGTGCCAGCAGTTACCAGGACAGGGGGCTGGGGAATGAGCAGTTCTTC,CASSYQDRGLGNEQFF
TRBV15,TRBD2,TRBJ2-5,few,TGTGCCACCAGCAGGCCGGGAGTCCCAACTAGCGGAGAGACCCAGTACTTC,CATSRPGVPTSGETQYF
TRBV10-3,-,TRBJ1-5,few,TGTGCCATCAGTGAGCAAGGGTATCAGCCCCAGCATTTT,CAISEQGYQPQHF
TRBV28,-,TRBJ2-4,-,TGTGCCAGCAGGGGGGGAACGGCCAAAAACATTCAGTACTTC,CASRGGTAKNIQYF
TRBV20-1,TRBD2,TRBJ2-1,-,TGCAGTGACGAGCCCGGACTAGCGGGCCCCTACAATGAGCAGTTCTTC,CSDEPGLAGPYNEQFF
TRBV6-1,-,TRBJ1-4,-,TGTGCCAGCAGTGAATCGGTCGGGGTTAATGAAAAACTGTTTTTT,CASSESVGVNEKLFF
TRBV20-1,-,TRBJ2-7,many,TGCAGTGCTAGCAGCGGGTGGGGTTTGTACGAGCAGTACTTC,CSASSGWGLYEQYF
TRBV12-3/TRBV12-4,-,TRBJ1-2,few,TGTGCCAGCAGTTCTCAGTCCGAAAGGTATGGCTACACCTTC,CASSSQSERYGYTF
TRBV28,TRBD2,TRBJ2-7,many,TGTGCCAGCACCCCGGGAGGCCCTCCTGCCTACGAGCAGTACTTC,CASTPGGPPAYEQYF
TRBV7-2,-,TRBJ1-5,few,TGTGCCAGCAGCCTCGGACGGCCCAATCAGCCCCAGCATTTT,CASSLGRPNQPQHF
TRBV20-1,-,TRBJ1-5,few,TGCAGTGCTACCACAGGGCCTAATCAGCCCCAGCATTTT,CSATTGPNQPQHF
TRBV12-3/TRBV12-4,-,TRBJ1-6,many,TGTGCCAGCGGAGGCAGTACGTCCTATAATTCACCCCTCCACTTT,CASGGSTSYNSPLHF
TRBV6-1,TRBD1,TRBJ2-4,-,TGTGCCAGTAGACAGGGACCGGCCAAAAACATTCAGTACTTC,CASRQGPAKNIQYF
TRBV19,-,TRBJ2-7,few,TGTGCCAGTAGTATCTCCGGGACCTCCTACGAGCAGTACTTC,CASSISGTSYEQYF
TRBV28,-,TRBJ2-7,few,TGTGCCAGCAGACAGGAGGGCAGGGGCGAGCAGTACTTC,CASRQEGRGEQYF
TRBV10-3,TRBD1,TRBJ2-3,few,TGTGCCATCAGTAAAGGGACAGGGTCCCCCGATACGCAGTATTTT,CAISKGTGSPDTQYF
TRBV3-1,-,TRBJ1-5,few,TGTGCCAGCAGCGCTACTCCGGACCAGCCCCAGCATTTT,CASSATPDQPQHF